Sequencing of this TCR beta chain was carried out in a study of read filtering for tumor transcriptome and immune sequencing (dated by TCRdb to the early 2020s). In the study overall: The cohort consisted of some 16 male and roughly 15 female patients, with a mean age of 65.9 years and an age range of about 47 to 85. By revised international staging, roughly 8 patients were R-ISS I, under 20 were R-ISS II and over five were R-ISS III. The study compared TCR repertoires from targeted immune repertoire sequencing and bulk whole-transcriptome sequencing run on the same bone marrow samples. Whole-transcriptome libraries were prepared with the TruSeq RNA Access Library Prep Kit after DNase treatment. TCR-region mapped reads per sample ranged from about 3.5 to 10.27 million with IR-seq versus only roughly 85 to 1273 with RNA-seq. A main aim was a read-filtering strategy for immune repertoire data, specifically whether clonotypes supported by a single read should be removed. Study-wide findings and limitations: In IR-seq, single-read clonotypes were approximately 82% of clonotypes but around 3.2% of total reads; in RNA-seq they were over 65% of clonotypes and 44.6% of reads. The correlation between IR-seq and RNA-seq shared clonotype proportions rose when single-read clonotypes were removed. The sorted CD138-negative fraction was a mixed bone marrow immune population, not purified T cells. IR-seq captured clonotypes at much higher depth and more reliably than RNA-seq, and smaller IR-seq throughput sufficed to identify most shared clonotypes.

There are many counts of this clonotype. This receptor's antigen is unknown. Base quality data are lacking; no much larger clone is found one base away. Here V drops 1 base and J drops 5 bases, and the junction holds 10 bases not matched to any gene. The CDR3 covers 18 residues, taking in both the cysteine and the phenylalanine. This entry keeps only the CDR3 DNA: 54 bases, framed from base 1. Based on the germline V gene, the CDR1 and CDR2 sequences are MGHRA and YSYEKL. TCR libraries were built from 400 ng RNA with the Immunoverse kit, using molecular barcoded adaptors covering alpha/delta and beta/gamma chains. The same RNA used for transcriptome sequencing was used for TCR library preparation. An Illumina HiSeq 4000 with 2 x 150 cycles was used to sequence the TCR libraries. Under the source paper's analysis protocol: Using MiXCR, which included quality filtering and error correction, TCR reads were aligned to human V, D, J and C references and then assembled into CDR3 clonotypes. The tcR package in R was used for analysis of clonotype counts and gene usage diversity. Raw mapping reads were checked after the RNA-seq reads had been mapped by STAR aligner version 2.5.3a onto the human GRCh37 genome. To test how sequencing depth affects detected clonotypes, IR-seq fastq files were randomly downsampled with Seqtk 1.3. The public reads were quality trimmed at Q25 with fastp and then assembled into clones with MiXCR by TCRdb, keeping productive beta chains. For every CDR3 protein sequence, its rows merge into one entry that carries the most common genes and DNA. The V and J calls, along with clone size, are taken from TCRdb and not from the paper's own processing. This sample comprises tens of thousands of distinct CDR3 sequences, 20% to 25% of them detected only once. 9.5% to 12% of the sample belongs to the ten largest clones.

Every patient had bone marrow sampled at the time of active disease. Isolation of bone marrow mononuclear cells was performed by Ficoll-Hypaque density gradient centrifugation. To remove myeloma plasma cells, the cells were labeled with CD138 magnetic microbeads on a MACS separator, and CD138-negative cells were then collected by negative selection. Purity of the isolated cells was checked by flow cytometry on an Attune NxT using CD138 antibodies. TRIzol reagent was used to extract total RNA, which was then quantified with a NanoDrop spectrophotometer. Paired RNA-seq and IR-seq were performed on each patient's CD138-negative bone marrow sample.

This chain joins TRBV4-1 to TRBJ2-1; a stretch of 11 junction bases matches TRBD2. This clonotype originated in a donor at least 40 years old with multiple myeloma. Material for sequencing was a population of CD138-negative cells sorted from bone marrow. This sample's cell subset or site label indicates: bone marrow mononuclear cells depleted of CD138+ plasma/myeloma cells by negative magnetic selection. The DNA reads TGCGCCAGCAGCCAAGTATATTCTAGCGGGGGGACCCACAATGAGCAGTTCTTC. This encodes CASSQVYSSGGTHNEQFF.